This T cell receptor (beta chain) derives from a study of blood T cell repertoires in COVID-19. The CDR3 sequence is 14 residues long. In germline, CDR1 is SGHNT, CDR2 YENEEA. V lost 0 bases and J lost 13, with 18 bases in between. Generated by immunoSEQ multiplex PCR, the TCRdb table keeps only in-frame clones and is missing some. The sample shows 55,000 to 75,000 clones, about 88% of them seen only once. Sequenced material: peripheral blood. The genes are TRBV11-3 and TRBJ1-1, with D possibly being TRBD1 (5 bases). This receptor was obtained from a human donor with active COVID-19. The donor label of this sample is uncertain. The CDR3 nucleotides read TGTGCCAGCAGCTTAGAAACCGGGACTGGCTTTTTTTTCTTT. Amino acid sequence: CASSLETGTGFFFF.